Following are 10 T cell receptor beta chains from one sample sequenced in a study of shared clonotypes between healthy human individuals. The method was immunoSEQ multiplex PCR; TCRdb's version includes in-frame clones alone and lacks a portion of them. This table has about 980,000 clones, 76% appearing once. The material sequenced was memory CD4+ T cells sorted from blood. Noted subset: CD45RA-negative fraction. The receptors derive from a young man in good health.

The sample holds a few counts of this clone. This rearrangement joins TRBV1 to TRBJ2-7; no DNA check was done on the table's D call, TRBD1. TRBV1 has pseudogene status. The CDR3 is made up of 13 amino acids. The CDR3 DNA reads TGCACCAGCGGCCCGATCAGTGACTACGAGCAGTACTTC. This gives the protein CTSGPISDYEQYF.

This clone was detected only a few times. The V gene is TRBV6-5, the J gene TRBJ1-2; D not certain. The CDR3 spans 14 residues. Germline-derived CDR1 and CDR2 are MNHEY and SVGAGI. V was clipped by 7 bases and J by 10 bases, with 22 bases between them. The CDR3 coding sequence is TGTGCCAGCAAGTTCTTGGGAATTTCAGCCGACTACACCTTC. Translated: CASKFLGISADYTF.

The chain carries TRBV12-2 and TRBJ2-7; the table's TRBD1 call for D was not verified on the DNA. TRBV12-2 counts as a pseudogene. The CDR3 loop spans 9 amino acids. CDR3 in DNA: TGTGCAAGTCGCTTAAGACAGAACTTC. It specifies CASRLRQNF.

This clone was seen just once. In DNA, the CDR3 is TGTGCCAGCAGCGTAGTCACGTATACGCAGTATTTT. Residues: CASSVVTYTQYF. This chain links TRBV9 with TRBJ2-3, with unresolved D. The length of the CDR3 is 12 residues. CDR1 is SGDLS, CDR2 YYNGEE, per germline. Trimming removed 0 bases at V and 7 bases at J, with 6 bases between.

The chain carries TRBV7-3 and TRBJ1-1; D gene uncertain. This CDR3 comprises 15 residues. Germline values: CDR1 SGHTA, CDR2 FQGTGA. V was cut by 0 bases and J by 1 base, with 9 bases left in between. CDR3 sequence reads: CASSLTGRTNTEAFF. DNA of the CDR3: TGTGCCAGCAGCTTAACCGGGCGTACGAACACTGAAGCTTTCTTT.

The V and J genes are TRBV5-6 and TRBJ2-2; 9 bases line up with TRBD2. The CDR3 loop spans 18 amino acids. V lost 5 bases to trimming and J lost 4 bases; unmatched junction nucleotides: 15. Germline V gene lookup returns CDR1 SGHDT and CDR2 YYEEEE. CDR3 DNA: TGTGCCAGCAGTTCCCAAAGGGGAGTAGCGGGAGTCACCGGGGAGCTGTTTTTT. This encodes CASSSQRGVAGVTGELFF. Based on the CDR3 plus reference TRBV5-6 and TRBJ2-2, the full variable domain is DAGVTQSPTHLIKTRGQQVTLRCSPKSGHDTVSWYQQALGQGPQFIFQYYEEEERQRGNFPDRFSGHQFPNYSSELNVNALLLGDSALYLCASSSQRGVAGVTGELFFGEGSRLTVL.

The chain employs TRBV28 and TRBJ1-2, with 7 nucleotides matching TRBD1. Trimming at V came to 3 bases and at J to 7 bases, leaving 11 bases not matched to a gene. The CDR3 consists of 15 residues. Germline V gives CDR1 MDHEN, CDR2 SYDVKM. The CDR3 reads CASSLTGFGLGGYTF. DNA for the CDR3: TGTGCCAGCAGTTTGACAGGGTTCGGGTTAGGTGGCTACACCTTC.

The chain has TRBV5-4 and TRBJ2-1; a possible D gene is TRBD2 (5 bases). The ends were cut back, 0 bases at V and 5 bases at J, with 12 bases in the middle. This CDR3 is 15 amino acids long. The V gene's germline CDR1 is SGHNT and CDR2 YYREEE (reference sequence). DNA of the CDR3: TGTGCCAGCAGCTTGGTAAGCGGAGTTGACAATGAGCAGTTCTTC. Protein product: CASSLVSGVDNEQFF. Together with reference TRBV5-4 and TRBJ2-1, the CDR3 gives the full variable domain: ETGVTQSPTHLIKTRGQQVTLRCSSQSGHNTVSWYQQALGQGPQFIFQYYREEENGRGNFPPRFSGLQFPNYSSELNVNALELDDSALYLCASSLVSGVDNEQFFGPGTRLTVL.

A word on this clone: The sample holds other DNA sequences that translate to the same CDR3. The J gene is TRBJ2-5, the V gene TRBV9; D possibly matches TRBD1 or TRBD2 (5 bases each). The germline V and J ends were trimmed by 0 bases and 1 base, with 7 bases remaining between them. CDR1 SGDLS and CDR2 YYNGEE come from the germline V gene. CDR3 length: 14 residues. CDR3 nucleotide sequence: TGTGCCAGCAGCGTAGGAGGGGCCCAAGAGACCCAGTACTTC. It yields the protein CASSVGGAQETQYF. The whole variable domain, filled in from reference TRBV9 and TRBJ2-5, reads DSGVTQTPKHLITATGQRVTLRCSPRSGDLSVYWYQQSLDQGLQFLIQYYNGEERAKGNILERFSAQQFPDLHSELNLSSLELGDSALYFCASSVGGAQETQYFGPGTRLLVL.

The chain has TRBV6-5 and TRBJ2-3; TRBD1 agrees at 7 bases. This CDR3 comprises 15 residues. The ends lost 7 bases at V and 2 bases at J; junction bases unmatched: 9. From germline, CDR1 is MNHEY and CDR2 SVGAGI. The CDR3 region is CASIPTGYLTDTQYF. The CDR3, as DNA: TGTGCCAGCATTCCGACAGGGTATCTCACAGATACGCAGTATTTT.